The rows below give T cell receptor beta chains drawn from one sample of a study of CD8+CD57+ T cells in acquired aplastic anemia. TCRdb reprocessed the reads with MiXCR, giving one entry per CDR3 protein. The sample carries approximately 130,000 distinct CDR3 sequences, less than 45% recorded once. Sequenced material: sorted CD4+, CD8+, or CD8+CD57+ T cells (not recorded which) from PBMCs. All receptors derive from a human donor in good health, serving as a control. The CDR3 runs from the conserved cysteine through the conserved F or W. The D gene is left open where the match is weak. Clone sizes are given selectively: once, few, many, or a class where the clone is expanded.

CDR3	DNA	V	J	D	size
CASSPGSTTYEQYF	TGTGCCAGCAGTCCAGGGTCTACGACCTACGAGCAGTACTTC	TRBV2	TRBJ2-7	NA	NA
CASSVEDPGRGASVGYTF	TGTGCCAGCAGCGTAGAGGATCCGGGCAGAGGGGCTTCCGTGGGCTACACCTTC	TRBV9	TRBJ1-2	NA	few
CASSLNGRFQAFF	TGTGCCAGCAGCTTAAATGGGCGGTTCCAAGCTTTCTTT	TRBV7-3	TRBJ1-1	NA	NA
CASSDQLAGVYEQYF	TGCGCCAGCAGTGACCAACTAGCGGGAGTATACGAGCAGTACTTC	TRBV10-1	TRBJ2-7	TRBD2	few
CASSEWAGERNEQFF	TGTGCCAGCAGCGAGTGGGCGGGAGAACGCAATGAGCAGTTCTTC	TRBV3-1	TRBJ2-1	TRBD2	many
CASSHGQGGNQPQHF	TGCGCCAGCAGCCACGGACAGGGAGGCAATCAGCCCCAGCATTTT	TRBV4-1	TRBJ1-5	TRBD1	few
CASSSRPTGRGEKLFF	TGTGCCAGCAGCTCCCGCCCGACAGGGAGGGGTGAAAAACTGTTTTTT	TRBV7-6	TRBJ1-4	TRBD1	NA
CASSYSGQGLQKLFF	TGTGCCAGCAGTTACTCGGGACAGGGGTTGCAAAAACTGTTTTTT	TRBV6-5	TRBJ1-4	TRBD1	many
CASRDDRAMTPLHF	TGTGCCAGCAGAGATGACAGGGCCATGACACCCCTCCACTTT	TRBV11-2	TRBJ1-6	TRBD1	many
CASSESRDRYSPLHF	TGCGCCAGCAGTGAGTCGAGGGACAGATATTCACCCCTCCACTTT	TRBV10-2	TRBJ1-6	TRBD1	NA
CASSATPVRSGNTIYF	TGTGCCAGCAGTGCAACCCCCGTACGATCTGGAAACACCATATATTTT	TRBV2	TRBJ1-3	NA	many
CASSEAGAHNSPLHF	TGTGCCAGCAGTGAAGCAGGGGCGCATAATTCACCCCTCCACTTT	TRBV12-3/TRBV12-4	TRBJ1-6	NA	NA
CSVDGIYGYTF	TGCAGCGTTGATGGAATTTATGGCTACACCTTC	TRBV29-1	TRBJ1-2	NA	NA
CSALYSPGNTEAFF	TGCAGTGCTCTTTATTCCCCCGGGAACACTGAAGCTTTCTTT	TRBV20-1	TRBJ1-1	NA	many
CSAIDRGRDQPQHF	TGCAGTGCGATCGACAGGGGGCGCGATCAGCCCCAGCATTTT	TRBV20-1	TRBJ1-5	TRBD1	NA
CASKDRFTGELFF	TGTGCCAGTAAGGACAGGTTCACCGGGGAGCTGTTTTTT	TRBV19	TRBJ2-2	TRBD1	many
CATSLRTTSGSYNEQFF	TGTGCCACCAGCCTGCGTACTACTAGCGGGAGTTACAATGAGCAGTTCTTC	TRBV15	TRBJ2-1	TRBD2	NA
CATSFSPLAGASTDTQYF	TGTGCCACCAGTTTTTCCCCCCTAGCGGGAGCTAGCACAGATACGCAGTATTTT	TRBV24-1	TRBJ2-3	TRBD2	many
CATCRATSGWDTQYF	TGTGCCACCTGCAGAGCGACTAGCGGGTGGGATACGCAGTATTTT	TRBV15	TRBJ2-3	TRBD2	NA
CASSLSGLGFGYTF	TGTGCCAGCAGCTTATCTGGGCTGGGGTTCGGCTACACCTTC	TRBV7-9	TRBJ1-2	NA	NA
CASSFGSNQPQHF	TGTGCCAGCAGTTTCGGGAGCAATCAGCCCCAGCATTTT	TRBV12-3/TRBV12-4	TRBJ1-5	NA	many
CATSRAPVDTQYF	TGTGCCACCAGCAGAGCCCCTGTAGATACGCAGTATTTT	TRBV15	TRBJ2-3	NA	NA
CASSEATTGIGYTF	TGTGCCAGCAGTGAAGCAACGACAGGGATTGGCTACACCTTC	TRBV6-1	TRBJ1-2	TRBD1	many
CSVLWEYGYTF	TGCAGCGTCCTGTGGGAATATGGCTACACCTTC	TRBV29-1	TRBJ1-2	NA	once
CASSPGPLLHSSYNEQFF	TGTGCCAGTAGTCCGGGACCACTCCTTCATAGCTCCTACAATGAGCAGTTCTTC	TRBV7-7	TRBJ2-1	NA	many
CATSRDFGAVYGYTF	TGTGCCACCAGCAGAGATTTCGGGGCGGTCTATGGCTACACCTTC	TRBV15	TRBJ1-2	NA	NA
CSARADFSSYEQYF	TGCAGTGCTAGGGCGGACTTTTCCTCCTACGAGCAGTACTTC	TRBV20-1	TRBJ2-7	NA	NA
CASSPAGGLYTGELFF	TGTGCCAGCAGTCCAGCCGGTGGTCTATACACCGGGGAGCTGTTTTTT	TRBV2	TRBJ2-2	NA	many
CAGSESQGRGCTF	TGCGCCGGCAGTGAGTCGCAGGGACGAGGCTGCACCTTC	TRBV10-1	TRBJ1-2	NA	few
CASSEGDSRNEAFF	TGTGCCAGCAGTGAAGGTGACAGCAGGAATGAAGCTTTCTTT	TRBV2	TRBJ1-1	NA	many
CASSVVGGSYNEQFF	TGCGCCAGCAGCGTAGTCGGGGGCTCCTACAATGAGCAGTTCTTC	TRBV5-1	TRBJ2-1	NA	many
CASRGTSGGTGELFF	TGTGCCAGCAGGGGGACTAGCGGGGGCACCGGGGAGCTGTTTTTT	TRBV2	TRBJ2-2	TRBD2	many
CASSRDFSPLHF	TGTGCCAGCAGTCGGGACTTCTCACCCCTCCACTTT	TRBV19	TRBJ1-6	NA	NA
CSANRRGVGRNTEAFF	TGCAGTGCTAACCGAAGGGGGGTAGGGAGGAACACTGAAGCTTTCTTT	TRBV20-1	TRBJ1-1	NA	NA
CATSTGPDTEAFF	TGTGCCACCTCGACCGGACCAGACACTGAAGCTTTCTTT	TRBV15	TRBJ1-1	NA	NA
CATGSPRSSYEQYF	TGTGCCACCGGAAGCCCCAGGAGCTCCTACGAGCAGTACTTC	TRBV15	TRBJ2-7	NA	NA
CASRKDRGGYEQYF	TGTGCCAGTAGAAAGGACAGGGGAGGTTACGAGCAGTACTTC	TRBV19	TRBJ2-7	TRBD1	NA
CSVEPGTGAFLVNQPQHF	TGCAGCGTTGAACCCGGGACAGGGGCATTCTTAGTCAATCAGCCCCAGCATTTT	TRBV29-1	TRBJ1-5	TRBD1	many
CASSLNRGANYGYTF	TGTGCCAGCAGTTTAAATAGGGGCGCCAACTATGGCTACACCTTC	TRBV27	TRBJ1-2	NA	NA
CASSWTENYGYTF	TGTGCCAGCAGCTGGACAGAGAACTATGGCTACACCTTC	TRBV5-4	TRBJ1-2	NA	many
CASRSGGLAASGQETQYF	TGCGCCAGCAGGTCCGGAGGTCTGGCCGCAAGCGGGCAAGAGACCCAGTACTTC	TRBV5-1	TRBJ2-5	NA	many
CASSLVAGDNEQFF	TGTGCCAGCAGCTTAGTTGCGGGGGACAATGAGCAGTTCTTC	TRBV11-3	TRBJ2-1	TRBD2	many
CASIGRDATNEKLFF	TGTGCCAGTATAGGTCGGGATGCAACTAATGAAAAACTGTTTTTT	TRBV19	TRBJ1-4	NA	many
CSVAATLEWGLF	TGCAGCGTTGCGGCAACACTGGAGTGGGGTCTCTTT	TRBV29-1	TRBJ1-1	NA	once
CSVTLDRLEQFF	TGCAGCGTGACCCTGGACAGGCTGGAGCAGTTCTTC	TRBV29-1	TRBJ2-1	TRBD1	many
CASSPTGGAETQYF	TGCGCCAGCAGCCCGACAGGGGGCGCCGAGACCCAGTACTTC	TRBV5-1	TRBJ2-5	TRBD1	NA
CASSPSGASSYNEQFF	TGTGCCAGCAGCCCCAGCGGCGCAAGCTCCTACAATGAGCAGTTCTTC	TRBV12-3/TRBV12-4	TRBJ2-1	NA	many
CASSVVLADYNEQFF	TGTGCCAGCAGTGTAGTCCTAGCGGACTACAATGAGCAGTTCTTC	TRBV10-3	TRBJ2-1	TRBD2	NA
CSVGGQFYEQYF	TGCAGCGTTGGAGGACAGTTCTACGAGCAGTACTTC	TRBV29-1	TRBJ2-7	NA	NA
CASSLRGQGRNTGELFF	TGTGCCAGCAGTCTTAGAGGACAGGGGAGAAACACCGGGGAGCTGTTTTTT	TRBV27	TRBJ2-2	TRBD1	NA
CASRHDTGHTAGTDTQYF	TGTGCCAGCAGGCATGATACGGGACACACAGCCGGCACAGATACGCAGTATTTT	TRBV28	TRBJ2-3	NA	NA
CASSGGDGQPQHF	TGTGCCAGCAGTGGAGGGGATGGACAGCCCCAGCATTTT	TRBV6-1	TRBJ1-5	NA	once
CASSEIGQTNQPQHF	TGTGCCAGCAGTGAAATAGGACAGACGAATCAGCCCCAGCATTTT	TRBV6-1	TRBJ1-5	NA	many
CATASSGANVLTF	TGTGCCACCGCTTCCTCTGGGGCCAACGTCCTGACTTTC	TRBV15	TRBJ2-6	NA	NA
CAISDWAGTANTGELFF	TGTGCCATCAGTGATTGGGCCGGGACGGCAAACACCGGGGAGCTGTTTTTT	TRBV10-3	TRBJ2-2	NA	NA
CAASVSFGPYGYTF	TGTGCCGCCAGTGTTTCTTTCGGTCCCTATGGCTACACCTTC	TRBV24-1	TRBJ1-2	NA	NA
CASSLRGSNEQFF	TGTGCCAGCAGCTTAAGGGGGAGCAATGAGCAGTTCTTC	TRBV5-4	TRBJ2-1	NA	many
CSARTGTYEQYF	TGCAGTGCCCGGACAGGTACCTACGAGCAGTACTTC	TRBV20-1	TRBJ2-7	TRBD1	NA
CASSSTVNYGYTF	TGTGCCAGCAGCTCGACAGTTAACTATGGCTACACCTTC	TRBV7-8	TRBJ1-2	NA	NA
CASSEGRNRELGSPLHF	TGTGCCAGCAGTGAAGGCCGGAACAGGGAGTTGGGTTCACCCCTCCACTTT	TRBV2	TRBJ1-6	NA	NA